This entry lists 14 T cell receptor beta chains sequenced from one sample in a study of molecular identifiers for immune sequencing clone quantification (dated by TCRdb to the late 2010s). Library creation used PCR. Sequenced using a NextSeq 500. TCRdb applied fastp at Q25 and MiXCR to the public reads, then kept only in-frame beta chains. A single entry per CDR3 protein holds the most common genes and DNA from its merged rows. Across this sample there are hundreds of thousands of distinct CDR3 sequences, with roughly 27% seen only once. The top ten clones comprise 0.7% to 0.95% of the sample. Sequencing input: naive CD8+ T cells from blood, with Jurkat cell RNA spiked in. The meaning of the sample's cell subset or site label: FACS-sorted CD8+CD4-CCR7+CD45RA+ naive T cells. Receptor source: a human donor in good health. Some libraries in this study had Jurkat cell RNA spiked in.

V usage is TRBV14 and J usage is TRBJ2-4; D might be TRBD2 (5 bases). V was shortened by 1 base and J by 0 bases, with 7 bases between the two germline ends. CDR1 is SGHDN and CDR2 is FVKESK in the germline V gene. The CDR3 has 15 residues. CDR3 sequence (DNA): TGTGCCAGCAGCCAAGTTGCGGGAGCCAAAAACATTCAGTACTTC. Its protein is CASSQVAGAKNIQYF.

V gene TRBV5-6 combines with J gene TRBJ2-7; 8 bases match TRBD1. The CDR3 has 14 amino acids. Unmatched junction bases numbered 3, after V lost 4 bases and J lost 0 bases. Germline lookup yields CDR1 SGHDT and CDR2 YYEEEE. In nucleotides, the CDR3 is TGTGCCAGCAGCCCAGGGGGCGACTCCTACGAGCAGTACTTC. Protein: CASSPGGDSYEQYF.

A word on this clonotype: Because the CDR3 is missing its conserved closing phenylalanine or tryptophan, this is likely a read error. The rearrangement uses TRBV7-6 and TRBJ2-3; D gene unclear. Per germline, CDR1 SGHVS and CDR2 FNYEAQ. V dropped 5 bases and J dropped 3 bases, with 15 bases sitting between them. The CDR3 extends over 15 amino acids. CDR3 sequence: CASSPLSIGTDTQYS. CDR3 in DNA: TGTGCCAGCAGCCCCCTGTCCATAGGTACAGATACGCAGTATTCT.

In its sample, this clonotype was seen many times. The V call is TRBV7-9, the J call TRBJ2-4; weak D call: TRBD2 (6 bases). V gave up 1 base and J gave up 5 bases, with 6 bases separating them. Germline V CDR1 and CDR2: SEHNR, FQNEAQ (reference sequence). This CDR3 spans 13 amino acids. The CDR3: CASSLGEENIQYF. The CDR3 DNA sequence: TGTGCCAGCAGCTTAGGGGAGGAAAACATTCAGTACTTC.

As concerns this clonotype: A much larger clonotype is one base distant, so this may be a read error. The CDR3 DNA sequence: TGTGCCAGCAGAAGGACAGGTAATGAAGCTCTCTTT. Its translation is CASRRTGNEALF. The chain employs TRBV27 and TRBJ1-1; 7 bases are a match to TRBD1. This CDR3 is 12 amino acids long. The germline V gene has CDR1 MNHEY and CDR2 SMNVEV (reference sequence).

In DNA form, the CDR3 reads TGTGCCATCCAGTATTACAATGAGCAGTTCTTC. Its translation: CAIQYYNEQFF. The chain links TRBV5-4 to TRBJ2-1; D not certain. The germline CDR1 and CDR2 sequences are SGHNT and YYREEE (reference sequence). Trimming removed 9 bases at V and 4 bases at J, with 8 bases between. The CDR3 contains 11 residues.

This clonotype was seen a few times. The chain carries TRBV6-7 and TRBJ1-5, with a possible D match to TRBD1 (6 bases). TRBV6-7 is recorded as an ORF, its role being uncertain. The germline V and J ends were trimmed by 5 bases and 1 base, with 12 bases remaining between them. CDR3 length: 15 residues. The CDR3 protein is CASSGGHRSNQPQHF. The CDR3 DNA sequence: TGTGCCAGCAGTGGGGGCCATAGGAGCAATCAGCCCCAGCATTTT.

As regards this clonotype: The conserved phenylalanine or tryptophan is not found at the CDR3 terminus, so this likely reflects a read error. The chain recombines TRBV27 with TRBJ2-7; 7 bases are shared with TRBD2. The CDR3 is 15 amino acids. V shed 6 bases and J 4 bases; nucleotides not matched to a gene: 12. In germline, CDR1 is MNHEY, CDR2 SMNVEV (reference sequence). CDR3: CASRGMASGLYEQYS. CDR3 DNA: TGTGCCAGCAGAGGGATGGCTAGCGGATTGTACGAGCAGTACTCC.

The chain uses TRBV6-2 or TRBV6-3 and TRBJ2-7; 8 nucleotides line up with TRBD1. CDR1 MNHEY and CDR2 SVGEGT come from the germline V gene. This CDR3 is built from 17 residues. After removal of 6 bases from V and 3 bases from J, the junction contained 16 bases not matched to a gene. The CDR3 DNA sequence: TGTGCCAGCAGCTCCCCTATGGACAGGGTGATGAACTACGAGCAGTACTTC. This translates into CASSSPMDRVMNYEQYF.

V usage is TRBV2 and J usage is TRBJ2-3, with 8 nucleotides matching TRBD2. V shed 7 bases, J shed 2 bases, and the junction held 17 bases outside the gene matches. This CDR3 is 18 amino acids long. Looked up from germline, CDR1 is SNHLY and CDR2 is FYNNEI. CDR3 in amino acids: CASTEGVPAGGFTDTQYF. In DNA, the CDR3 is TGTGCCAGCACCGAGGGGGTACCGGCGGGGGGTTTCACAGATACGCAGTATTTT.

The chain joins TRBV6-2 or TRBV6-3 to TRBJ2-7; 7 nucleotides match TRBD2. The trim removed 6 bases at V and 5 bases at J, leaving 10 bases unmatched. Germline V gives CDR1 MNHEY, CDR2 SVGEGT. This CDR3 is 14 amino acids long. The CDR3 is CASSPASGSHEQYF. The CDR3 DNA reads as TGTGCCAGCAGCCCCGCTAGCGGTTCCCACGAGCAGTACTTC.

This clonotype was seen only once. The CDR3 loop reads CASSQVRGEAVVSETQYF. The CDR3 DNA follows: TGTGCCAGCAGCCAAGTCCGCGGTGAAGCGGTAGTTTCGGAGACCCAGTACTTC. The J gene is TRBJ2-5, the V gene TRBV3-1; D possibly corresponds to TRBD2 (5 bases). Trimming cost V 1 base and J 5 bases, with 23 bases left between them. Per the germline V gene, CDR1 is LGHDT and CDR2 is YNNKEL (reference sequence). This CDR3 has 18 residues.

The V gene is TRBV29-1, the J gene TRBJ2-7, with D perhaps TRBD1 (5 bases). Germline assignment: CDR1 SQVTM and CDR2 ANQGSEA. The V and J ends lost 6 bases and 9 bases respectively, with 15 bases between them. The CDR3 totals 11 residues. DNA for the CDR3: TGCAGCGTGTCAGGGTCCGACGCGCAGTACTTC. Protein product: CSVSGSDAQYF.

The chain is built from TRBV25-1 and TRBJ2-5; 7 bases map to TRBD2. The CDR3 runs to 15 residues. The germline V gene has CDR1 MGHDK and CDR2 SYGVNS. V shed 3 bases, J shed 4 bases, and the junction held 8 bases outside the gene matches. Written as DNA, the CDR3 is TGTGCCAGCAGTGACCCCATATTAGCGGGAGAGACCCAGTACTTC. Its translation: CASSDPILAGETQYF.